This TCR beta chain emerged from a study of T cells after yellow fever vaccination. Study summary: SMART-Seq v4 Ultra Low Input prepared libraries from low-cell fractions. Points from the study as a whole: The study noted that FACS-sorted repertoires could contain abundant clonotypes contaminating from the bulk population.

TCRdb re-called the 5' RACE reads with MiXCR, one entry per CDR3 protein. The sample has about 170,000 distinct CDR3 sequences; approximately 11% are singletons. Trimming took off 4 bases at V and 3 bases at J, with 17 bases between the two ends. CDR3 length: 16 amino acids. In germline, CDR1 is SGHTA, CDR2 FQGTGA. With regard to this clonotype: Its specificity is unknown.

Material: CD8+ T cells sorted from PBMCs, obtained 15 days after the yellow fever booster vaccination. The chain has TRBV7-3 and TRBJ2-3; possible D gene TRBD1, 8 bases. This clonotype was sampled from a man aged 18 to 30 who received the YFV17D yellow fever vaccine. The CDR3 protein is CASSSTGGGVTDTQYF. CDR3 DNA sequence: TGTGCCAGCAGCTCCACAGGGGGGGGAGTAACAGATACGCAGTATTTT.